This TCR beta chain was sequenced for a study of blood T cell repertoires in COVID-19. Using immunoSEQ multiplex PCR, the repertoire was profiled, and TCRdb retains in-frame clones only, with some absent. The sample has about 170,000 clones; approximately 86% are singletons. This CDR3 comprises 15 residues. V was shortened by 5 bases and J by 3 bases, with 16 bases between the two germline ends. From germline, CDR1 is MNHNY and CDR2 SVGAGI (reference sequence). The origin of this receptor is a woman older than 75 with active or convalescent COVID-19. Sequencing input: peripheral blood. The V and J genes are TRBV6-6 and TRBJ1-2, with D possibly being TRBD1 (5 bases). CDR3 nucleotides: TGTGCCAGCAGTCCCCTTGCAGGGTCGCACTATGGCTACACCTTC. Translating gives CASSPLAGSHYGYTF.